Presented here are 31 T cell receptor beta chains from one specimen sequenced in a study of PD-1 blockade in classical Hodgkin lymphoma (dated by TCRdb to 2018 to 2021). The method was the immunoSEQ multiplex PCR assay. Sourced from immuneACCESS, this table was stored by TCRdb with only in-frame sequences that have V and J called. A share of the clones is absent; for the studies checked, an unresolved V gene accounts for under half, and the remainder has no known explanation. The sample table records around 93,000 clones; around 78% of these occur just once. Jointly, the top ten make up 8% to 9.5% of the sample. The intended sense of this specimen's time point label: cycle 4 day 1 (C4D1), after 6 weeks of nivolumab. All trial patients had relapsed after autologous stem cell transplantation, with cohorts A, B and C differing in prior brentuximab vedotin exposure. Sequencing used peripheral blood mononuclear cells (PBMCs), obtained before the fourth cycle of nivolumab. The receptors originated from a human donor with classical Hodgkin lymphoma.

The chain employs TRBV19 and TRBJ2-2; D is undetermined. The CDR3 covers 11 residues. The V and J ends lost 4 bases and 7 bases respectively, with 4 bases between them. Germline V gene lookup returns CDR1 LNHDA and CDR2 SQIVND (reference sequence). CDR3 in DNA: TGTGCCAGTAGTAGGGTCGGGGAGCTGTTTTTT. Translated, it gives CASSRVGELFF. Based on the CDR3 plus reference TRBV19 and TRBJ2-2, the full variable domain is DGGITQSPKYLFRKEGQNVTLSCEQNLNHDAMYWYRQDPGQGLRLIYYSQIVNDFQKGDIAEGYSVSREKKESFPLTVTSAQKNPTAFYLCASSRVGELFFGEGSRLTVL.

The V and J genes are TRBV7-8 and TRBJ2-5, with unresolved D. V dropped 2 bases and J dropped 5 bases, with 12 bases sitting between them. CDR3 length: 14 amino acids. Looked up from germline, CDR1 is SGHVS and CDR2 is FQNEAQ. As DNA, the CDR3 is TGTGCCAGCAGCTTAAACATGGTTAGGGAGACCCAGTACTTC. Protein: CASSLNMVRETQYF.

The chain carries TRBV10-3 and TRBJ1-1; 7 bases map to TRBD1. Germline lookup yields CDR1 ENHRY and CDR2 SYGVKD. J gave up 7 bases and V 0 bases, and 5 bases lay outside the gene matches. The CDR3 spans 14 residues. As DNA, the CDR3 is TGTGCCATCAGTGAGTCTAGGGGGCTCAATGAAGCTTTCTTT. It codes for CAISESRGLNEAFF.

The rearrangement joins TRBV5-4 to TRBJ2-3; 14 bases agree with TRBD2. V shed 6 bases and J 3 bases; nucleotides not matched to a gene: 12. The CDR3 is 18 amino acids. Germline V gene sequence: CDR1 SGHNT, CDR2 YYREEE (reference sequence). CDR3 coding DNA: TGTGCCAGCACGCCCCCGGGACTAGCGGGAGCAGGAACAGATACGCAGTATTTT. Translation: CASTPPGLAGAGTDTQYF.

This chain's CDR3 is CASSLAGSRTGELFF. The CDR3 DNA sequence: TGCGCCAGCAGCTTAGCAGGGTCGAGGACCGGGGAGCTGTTTTTT. The V gene is TRBV5-1, the J gene TRBJ2-2; perhaps TRBD1 as D (5 bases). The CDR3 extends over 15 amino acids. Germline CDR1 is SGHRS and CDR2 is YFSETQ. Trimming removed 2 bases at V and 5 bases at J, with 13 bases between.

This CDR3 reads CASSLGGGGPYRTGELFF. CDR3 DNA sequence: TGTGCCAGCAGTTTAGGGGGAGGAGGGCCATATCGGACCGGGGAGCTGTTTTTT. The J gene is TRBJ2-2, the V gene TRBV27; possibly TRBD2 for D (6 bases). The V gene's germline CDR1 is MNHEY and CDR2 SMNVEV (reference sequence). Trimming cost V 2 bases and J 5 bases, with 21 bases left between them. The CDR3 runs 18 residues.

CDR3 region: CASVQGNYEQYF. The CDR3 DNA is TGTGCCAGCGTCCAGGGGAACTACGAGCAGTACTTC. The chain has TRBV28 and TRBJ2-7, with D tentatively TRBD1 (6 bases). CDR3 length equals 12 residues. From germline, CDR1 is MDHEN and CDR2 SYDVKM. V lost 8 bases and J lost 3, with 11 bases in between.

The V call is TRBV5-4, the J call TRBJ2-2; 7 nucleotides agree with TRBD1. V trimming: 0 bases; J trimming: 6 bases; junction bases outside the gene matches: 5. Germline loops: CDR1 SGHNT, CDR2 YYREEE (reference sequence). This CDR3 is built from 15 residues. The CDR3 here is CASSLGQGYPGELFF. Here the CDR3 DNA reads TGTGCCAGCAGCTTGGGACAGGGCTACCCCGGGGAGCTGTTTTTT. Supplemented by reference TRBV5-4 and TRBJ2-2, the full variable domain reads ETGVTQSPTHLIKTRGQQVTLRCSSQSGHNTVSWYQQALGQGPQFIFQYYREEENGRGNFPPRFSGLQFPNYSSELNVNALELDDSALYLCASSLGQGYPGELFFGEGSRLTVL.

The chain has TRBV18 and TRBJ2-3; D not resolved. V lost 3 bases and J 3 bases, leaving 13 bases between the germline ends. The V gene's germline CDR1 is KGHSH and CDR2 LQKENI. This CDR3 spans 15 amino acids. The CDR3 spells CASSPPGMRTDTQYF. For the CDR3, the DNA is TGTGCCAGCTCACCGCCGGGCATGCGGACAGATACGCAGTATTTT. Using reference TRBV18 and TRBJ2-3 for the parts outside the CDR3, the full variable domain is NAGVMQNPRHLVRRRGQEARLRCSPMKGHSHVYWYRQLPEEGLKFMVYLQKENIIDESGMPKERFSAEFPKEGPSILRIQQVVRGDSAAYFCASSPPGMRTDTQYFGPGTRLTVL.

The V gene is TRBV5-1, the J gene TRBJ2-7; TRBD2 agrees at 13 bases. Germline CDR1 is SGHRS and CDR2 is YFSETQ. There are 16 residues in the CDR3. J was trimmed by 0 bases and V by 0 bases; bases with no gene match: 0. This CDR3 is CASSLGTSGSSYEQYF. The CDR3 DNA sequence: TGCGCCAGCAGCTTGGGGACTAGCGGGAGCTCCTACGAGCAGTACTTC.

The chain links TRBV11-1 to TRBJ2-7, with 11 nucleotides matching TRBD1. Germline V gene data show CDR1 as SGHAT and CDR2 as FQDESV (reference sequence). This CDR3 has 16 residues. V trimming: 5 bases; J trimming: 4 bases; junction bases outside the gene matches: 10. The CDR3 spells CASSPDRGQGVYEQYF. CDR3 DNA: TGTGCCAGCAGCCCGGACAGGGGGCAGGGGGTGTACGAGCAGTACTTC.

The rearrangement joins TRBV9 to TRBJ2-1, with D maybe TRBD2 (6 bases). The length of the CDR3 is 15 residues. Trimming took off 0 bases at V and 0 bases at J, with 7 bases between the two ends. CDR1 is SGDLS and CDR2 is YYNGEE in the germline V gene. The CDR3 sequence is CASSVVAASYNEQFF. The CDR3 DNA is TGTGCCAGCAGCGTAGTAGCGGCCTCCTACAATGAGCAGTTCTTC.

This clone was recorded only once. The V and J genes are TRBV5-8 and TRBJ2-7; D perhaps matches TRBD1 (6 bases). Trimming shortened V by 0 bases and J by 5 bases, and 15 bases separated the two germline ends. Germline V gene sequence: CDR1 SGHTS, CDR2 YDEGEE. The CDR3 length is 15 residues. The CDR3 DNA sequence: TGTGCCAGCAGCTTGGGTGTAACAGGGTTGGACGAGCAGTACTTC. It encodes CASSLGVTGLDEQYF.

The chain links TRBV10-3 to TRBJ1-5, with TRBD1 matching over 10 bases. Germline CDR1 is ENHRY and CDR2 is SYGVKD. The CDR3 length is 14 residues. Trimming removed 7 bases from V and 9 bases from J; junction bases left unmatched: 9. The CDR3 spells CAINMDRGKGPQHF. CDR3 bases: TGTGCCATCAATATGGACAGGGGGAAGGGGCCCCAGCATTTT.

CDR3 coding DNA: TGTGCCTGGAGTGGGTCAGGCTATGGCTACACCTTC. Amino acids: CAWSGSGYGYTF. The chain couples TRBV30 to TRBJ1-2; D is ambiguous. In germline, CDR1 is GTSNPN, CDR2 SVGIG (reference sequence). Trimming left V 1 base short and J 4 bases short, with 7 bases between. The CDR3 contains 12 residues.

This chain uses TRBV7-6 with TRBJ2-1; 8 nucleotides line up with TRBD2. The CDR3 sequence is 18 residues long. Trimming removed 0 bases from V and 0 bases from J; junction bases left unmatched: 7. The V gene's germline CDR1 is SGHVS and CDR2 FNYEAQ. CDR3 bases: TGTGCCAGCAGCTTAGCTCGCGGGGGGTCGAGCTCCTACAATGAGCAGTTCTTC. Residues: CASSLARGGSSSYNEQFF.

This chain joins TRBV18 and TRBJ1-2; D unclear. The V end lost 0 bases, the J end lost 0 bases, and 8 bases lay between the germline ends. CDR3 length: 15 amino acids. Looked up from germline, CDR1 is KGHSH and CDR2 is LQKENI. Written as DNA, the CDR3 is TGTGCCAGCTCACCACCGGGCAGCGCTAACTATGGCTACACCTTC. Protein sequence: CASSPPGSANYGYTF.

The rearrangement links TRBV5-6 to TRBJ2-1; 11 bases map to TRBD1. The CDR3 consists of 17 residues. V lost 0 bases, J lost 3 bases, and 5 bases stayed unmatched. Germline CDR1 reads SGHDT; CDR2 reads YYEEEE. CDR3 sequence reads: CASSLGGQGAGYNEQFF. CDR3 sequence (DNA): TGTGCCAGCAGCTTGGGCGGACAGGGGGCTGGCTACAATGAGCAGTTCTTC. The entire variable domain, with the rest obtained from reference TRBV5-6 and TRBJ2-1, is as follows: DAGVTQSPTHLIKTRGQQVTLRCSPKSGHDTVSWYQQALGQGPQFIFQYYEEEERQRGNFPDRFSGHQFPNYSSELNVNALLLGDSALYLCASSLGGQGAGYNEQFFGPGTRLTVL.

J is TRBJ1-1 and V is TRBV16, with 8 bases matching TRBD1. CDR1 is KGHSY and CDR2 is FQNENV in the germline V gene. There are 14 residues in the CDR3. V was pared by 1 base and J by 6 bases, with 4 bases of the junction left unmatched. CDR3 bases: TGTGCCAGCAGCCAATGGACAGGGAAGGCTGAAGCTTTCTTT. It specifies CASSQWTGKAEAFF.

CDR3 residues: CASSRTGFYNEQFF. The DNA of the CDR3 is TGTGCCAGCAGCCGGACAGGCTTCTACAATGAGCAGTTCTTC. J is TRBJ2-1 and V is TRBV7-2; 7 positions agree with TRBD1. From germline, CDR1 is SGHTA and CDR2 FQGNSA. With V trimmed by 5 bases and J by 3 bases, 4 bases remained unmatched. The CDR3 sequence is 14 residues long.

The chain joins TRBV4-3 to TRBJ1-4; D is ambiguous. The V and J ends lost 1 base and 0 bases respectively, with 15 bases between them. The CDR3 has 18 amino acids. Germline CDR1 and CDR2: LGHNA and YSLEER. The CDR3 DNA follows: TGCGCCAGCAGCCAAGCCCCCTCTCGACACCCAACTAATGAAAAACTGTTTTTT. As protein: CASSQAPSRHPTNEKLFF.

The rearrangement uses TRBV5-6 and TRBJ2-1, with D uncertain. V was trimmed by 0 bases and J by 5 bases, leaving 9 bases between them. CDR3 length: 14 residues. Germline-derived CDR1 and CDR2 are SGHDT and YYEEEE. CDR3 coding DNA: TGTGCCAGCAGCTTGGGTTTCGTTAACAATGAGCAGTTCTTC. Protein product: CASSLGFVNNEQFF.

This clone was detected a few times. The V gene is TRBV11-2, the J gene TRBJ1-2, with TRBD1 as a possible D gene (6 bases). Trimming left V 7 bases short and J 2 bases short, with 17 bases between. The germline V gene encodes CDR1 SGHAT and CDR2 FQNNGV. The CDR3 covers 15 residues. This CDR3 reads CASNSLGANNYGYTF. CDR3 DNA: TGTGCCAGCAACTCTTTGGGGGCCAACAACTATGGCTACACCTTC.

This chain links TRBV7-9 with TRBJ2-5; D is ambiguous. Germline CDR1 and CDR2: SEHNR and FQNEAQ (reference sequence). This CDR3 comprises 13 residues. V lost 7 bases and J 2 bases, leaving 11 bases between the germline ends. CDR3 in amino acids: CASTTTEQETQYF. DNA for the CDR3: TGTGCCAGCACCACCACAGAACAAGAGACCCAGTACTTC.

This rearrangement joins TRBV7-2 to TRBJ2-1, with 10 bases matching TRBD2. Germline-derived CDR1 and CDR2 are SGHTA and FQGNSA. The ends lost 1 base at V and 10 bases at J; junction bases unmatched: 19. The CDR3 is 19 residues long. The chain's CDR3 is CASSLEHRQISGRAREQFF. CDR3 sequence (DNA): TGTGCCAGCAGCTTAGAACATCGCCAAATAAGCGGGAGGGCGCGGGAGCAGTTCTTC.

The CDR3 sequence: CASSGAGGSYNEQFF. The CDR3 DNA sequence: TGCGCCAGCAGTGGGGCGGGGGGGTCCTACAATGAGCAGTTCTTC. The chain is built from TRBV10-1 and TRBJ2-1, with 9 bases identical to TRBD2. Germline trimming cut 4 bases from V and 1 base from J; bases unmatched to any gene: 2. CDR3 length: 15 residues. The germline gives CDR1 WNHNN, CDR2 SYGVQD (reference sequence).

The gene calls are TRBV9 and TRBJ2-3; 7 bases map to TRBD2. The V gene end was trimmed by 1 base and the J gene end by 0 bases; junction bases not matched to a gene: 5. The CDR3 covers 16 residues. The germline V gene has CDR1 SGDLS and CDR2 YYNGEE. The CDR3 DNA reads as TGTGCCAGCAGCGTATTAGCGGGTCCGAGCACAGATACGCAGTATTTT. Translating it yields CASSVLAGPSTDTQYF.

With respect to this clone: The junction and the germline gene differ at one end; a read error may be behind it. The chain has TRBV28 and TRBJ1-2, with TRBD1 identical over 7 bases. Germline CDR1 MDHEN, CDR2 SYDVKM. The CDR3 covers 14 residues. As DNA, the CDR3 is TGTGCCAGCAGTCTTGAAGAGATCTACCGGGACAGAGACTTC. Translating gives CASSLEEIYRDRDF.

The CDR3 DNA is TGTGCCAGCAGTTTGAGACTTTATGGCTACACCTTC. Residues: CASSLRLYGYTF. V is TRBV28 and J is TRBJ1-2; no clear D. Trimming removed 3 bases from V and 5 bases from J, with 7 bases in between. The CDR3 extends over 12 amino acids. Germline CDR1 is MDHEN and CDR2 is SYDVKM.

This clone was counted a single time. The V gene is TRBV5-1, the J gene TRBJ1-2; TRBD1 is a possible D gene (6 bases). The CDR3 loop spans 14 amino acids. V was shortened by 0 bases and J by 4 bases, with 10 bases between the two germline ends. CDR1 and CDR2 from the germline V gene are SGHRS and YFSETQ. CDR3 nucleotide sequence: TGCGCCAGCAGCTTGGCACAGGGCAGCTATGGCTACACCTTC. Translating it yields CASSLAQGSYGYTF.

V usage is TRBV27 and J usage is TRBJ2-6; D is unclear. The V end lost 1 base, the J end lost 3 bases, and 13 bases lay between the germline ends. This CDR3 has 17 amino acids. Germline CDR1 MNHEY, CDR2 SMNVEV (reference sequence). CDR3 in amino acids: CASSLLATRSGANVLTF. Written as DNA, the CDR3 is TGTGCCAGCAGTTTATTGGCCACCCGAAGTGGGGCCAACGTCCTGACTTTC.